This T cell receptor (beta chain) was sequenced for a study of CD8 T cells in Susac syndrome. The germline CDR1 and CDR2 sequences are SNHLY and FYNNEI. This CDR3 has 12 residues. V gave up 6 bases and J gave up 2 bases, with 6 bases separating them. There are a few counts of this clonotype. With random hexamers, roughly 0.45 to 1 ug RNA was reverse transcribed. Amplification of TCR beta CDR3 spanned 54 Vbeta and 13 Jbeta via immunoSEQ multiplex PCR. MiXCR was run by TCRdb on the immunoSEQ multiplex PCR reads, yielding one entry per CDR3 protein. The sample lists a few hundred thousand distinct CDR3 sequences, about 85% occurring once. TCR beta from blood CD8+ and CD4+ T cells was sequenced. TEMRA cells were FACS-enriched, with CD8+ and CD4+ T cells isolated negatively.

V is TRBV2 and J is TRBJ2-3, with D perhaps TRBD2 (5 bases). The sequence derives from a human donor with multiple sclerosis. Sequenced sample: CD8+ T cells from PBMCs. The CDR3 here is CASRDFTDTQYF. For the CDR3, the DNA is TGTGCCAGCAGGGACTTCACAGATACGCAGTATTTT. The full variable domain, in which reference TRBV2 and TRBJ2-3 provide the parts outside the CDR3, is EPEVTQTPSHQVTQMGQEVILRCVPISNHLYFYWYRQILGQKVEFLVSFYNNEISEKSEIFDDQFSVERPDGSNFTLKIRSTKLEDSAMYFCASRDFTDTQYFGPGTRLTVL.